This TCR beta chain emerged from a study of T cell responses to AZD1222 COVID-19 vaccine. General study findings and limits: Without day 14 samples, only post-peak T cell repertoires were studied. Reports indicate that nearly half of spike-specific TCRs are directed at unmutated variant regions. Across the whole spike, CD4 TCRs peaked at regions 160-218 and 743-854.

This clone has only one observation. Antigen specificity is unknown. The table came from immunoSEQ multiplex PCR; TCRdb's copy has only in-frame clones and leaves some out. The sample yields over 95,000 clones, approximately 90% seen once. The V gene's germline CDR1 is SGHRS and CDR2 YFSETQ. The CDR3 contains 15 residues. With 4 bases clipped from V and 5 bases from J, the junction kept 6 bases outside the gene matches. Pooled in the analysis were second doses at about 4 or about 12 weeks. This sample comprised peripheral blood, obtained 28 days after the second AZD1222 dose. This sequence joins TRBV5-1 and TRBJ2-2, with 9 bases lining up with TRBD1. The TCR originated in an adult who received the AZD1222 COVID-19 vaccine. DNA of the CDR3: TGCGCCAGCAGCGTCGGGACAGGGCTGACCGGGGAGCTGTTTTTT. Translating gives CASSVGTGLTGELFF.